These 22 T cell receptor beta chains were sequenced from one sample in a study of blood T cell repertoires in COVID-19. This table comes from immunoSEQ multiplex PCR, and its TCRdb copy is limited to in-frame clones, with some not included. The top ten hold less than 9.5% of the sample, which has about 120,000 clones, approximately 86% seen once. The source material was peripheral blood. These TCRs come from a human donor in a cohort sampled during active COVID-19.

With regard to this clone: One junction end disagrees with the germline gene, perhaps due to a read error. This chain joins TRBV11-3 and TRBJ2-2; D not certain. Germline lookup yields CDR1 SGHNT and CDR2 YENEEA. The CDR3 has 13 residues. In nucleotides, the CDR3 is TGTGCCAGCAGCTCCAAGAACTCCGGGGAGCTGTTTTTT. Protein sequence: CASSSKNSGELFF.

The chain carries TRBV18 and TRBJ1-5; D perhaps matches TRBD1 (6 bases). The CDR3 length is 14 residues. The germline V gene encodes CDR1 KGHSH and CDR2 LQKENI. Trimming left V 3 bases short and J 3 bases short, with 9 bases between. In nucleotides, the CDR3 is TGTGCCAGCTCACCCGGACAGTCCAATCAGCCCCAGCATTTT. Translated, it gives CASSPGQSNQPQHF.

V gene TRBV27 combines with J gene TRBJ2-1; 14 positions agree with TRBD2. Germline loops: CDR1 MNHEY, CDR2 SMNVEV (reference sequence). V was pared by 5 bases and J by 7 bases, with 7 bases of the junction left unmatched. The CDR3 has 16 residues. The chain's CDR3 is CASSPGLAGVMNEQFF. As DNA, the CDR3 is TGTGCCAGCAGTCCGGGACTAGCGGGAGTAATGAATGAGCAGTTCTTC.

The J gene is TRBJ2-7, the V gene TRBV28, with a possible D match to TRBD2 (6 bases). The CDR3 is made up of 13 amino acids. V was cut by 6 bases and J by 1 base, with 10 bases left in between. Looked up from germline, CDR1 is MDHEN and CDR2 is SYDVKM. The CDR3 is CASRTGTSYEQYF. The CDR3 coding sequence is TGTGCCAGCAGAACCGGGACTTCCTACGAGCAGTACTTC.

In its sample, this clone was seen once. The rearrangement joins TRBV28 to TRBJ2-7; D uncertain. With 6 bases removed from V and 3 bases from J, the gap between germline ends came to 6 bases. Germline CDR1 is MDHEN and CDR2 is SYDVKM. CDR3 length: 11 amino acids. The CDR3 DNA reads as TGTGCCAGCAGCCCCCTCTACGAGCAGTACTTC. As protein: CASSPLYEQYF.

This chain joins TRBV3-1 (or the pseudogene TRBV3-2) and TRBJ1-4, with 7 bases lining up with TRBD1. The ends lost 1 base at V and 10 bases at J; junction bases unmatched: 9. In germline, CDR1 is LGHDT, CDR2 YNNKEL (reference sequence). The CDR3 is 15 residues long. The CDR3, as DNA: TGTGCCAGCAGCCAAGGGGGCAGGGGGTTAGGAAAACTGTTTTTT. Protein sequence: CASSQGGRGLGKLFF.

V gene TRBV11-3 combines with J gene TRBJ2-5; 10 nucleotides align to TRBD2. Trimming at V came to 7 bases and at J to 3 bases, leaving 11 bases not matched to a gene. Looked up from germline, CDR1 is SGHNT and CDR2 is YENEEA. The length of the CDR3 is 16 residues. CDR3 sequence (DNA): TGTGCCAGCACCCTTGGGTTAGCGGGAGGTGAAGAGACCCAGTACTTC. This encodes CASTLGLAGGEETQYF.

This chain links TRBV14 with TRBJ1-1; D perhaps matches TRBD1 (5 bases). CDR1 and CDR2 from the germline V gene are SGHDN and FVKESK. V gave up 4 bases and J gave up 0 bases, with 21 bases separating them. The CDR3 is 18 amino acids. In DNA, the CDR3 is TGTGCCAGCAGCCTCGGGACTTGGGTTGGAAGCATGAACACTGAAGCTTTCTTT. Amino acid sequence: CASSLGTWVGSMNTEAFF.

This clone appeared a single time. The chain couples TRBV7-8 to TRBJ1-1; D is unclear. V gave up 2 bases and J gave up 4 bases, with 11 bases separating them. CDR1 and CDR2 (germline): SGHVS, FQNEAQ. This CDR3 region has 14 residues. The CDR3 DNA reads TGTGCCAGCAGCTTATGGCAAGGAGTCACTGAAGCTTTCTTT. This codes for CASSLWQGVTEAFF.

V and J are TRBV3-1 (or the pseudogene TRBV3-2) and TRBJ1-1; 9 bases fit TRBD1. The CDR3 covers 15 residues. The germline gives CDR1 LGHDT, CDR2 YNNKEL (reference sequence). Trimming at V came to 7 bases and at J to 5 bases, leaving 11 bases not matched to a gene. Written as DNA, the CDR3 is TGTGCCAGCACCCCGATTGGACAGGGGAGGACTGAAGCTTTCTTT. It is translated as CASTPIGQGRTEAFF.

The genes are TRBV7-9 and TRBJ2-2; the match to TRBD2 covers 10 bases. The CDR3 spans 16 residues. Looked up from germline, CDR1 is SEHNR and CDR2 is FQNEAQ (reference sequence). The trim removed 5 bases at V and 5 bases at J, leaving 8 bases unmatched. CDR3 region: CASSPYRTSGTGELFF. In DNA form, the CDR3 reads TGTGCCAGCAGCCCCTATCGGACTAGCGGAACCGGGGAGCTGTTTTTT.

The chain is built from TRBV7-9 and TRBJ2-5; TRBD2 is a possible D gene (6 bases). Germline V CDR1 and CDR2: SEHNR, FQNEAQ (reference sequence). The length of the CDR3 is 15 residues. Trimming cost V 5 bases and J 4 bases, with 17 bases left between them. The CDR3 DNA reads TGTGCCAGCAGCGCCGGGACGGCGGGGCGAGAGACCCAGTACTTC. This translates into CASSAGTAGRETQYF.

This chain links TRBV6-1 with TRBJ1-2; 8 nucleotides line up with TRBD1. The germline gives CDR1 MNHNS, CDR2 SASEGT. CDR3 length: 14 residues. After removal of 3 bases from V and 5 bases from J, the junction contained 5 bases not matched to a gene. The CDR3, as DNA: TGTGCCAGCAGTGAGAACGACAGGGGATATGGCTACACCTTC. Translation: CASSENDRGYGYTF.

V gene TRBV7-6 combines with J gene TRBJ2-3, with D possibly TRBD2 on 5 matching bases. Germline V CDR1 and CDR2: SGHVS, FNYEAQ. V dropped 0 bases and J dropped 5 bases, with 15 bases sitting between them. The CDR3 spans 16 residues. CDR3: CASSLAILGEGDTQYF. For the CDR3, the DNA is TGTGCCAGCAGCTTAGCGATCCTAGGTGAGGGAGATACGCAGTATTTT.

The V call is TRBV3-1 (or the pseudogene TRBV3-2), the J call TRBJ2-1; TRBD2 matches 10 bases. With V trimmed by 2 bases and J by 4 bases, 14 bases remained unmatched. This CDR3 has 19 residues. Germline CDR1 LGHDT, CDR2 YNNKEL (reference sequence). This CDR3 is CASSQRTSGYGSKYNEQFF. CDR3 sequence (DNA): TGTGCCAGCAGCCAACGGACTAGCGGTTACGGTTCCAAGTACAATGAGCAGTTCTTC.

CDR3: CASSWGSTGGYGYTF. The CDR3 bases are TGTGCCAGCAGCTGGGGATCAACAGGGGGGTATGGCTACACCTTC. The V gene is TRBV7-9, the J gene TRBJ1-2; the match to TRBD1 covers 8 bases. This CDR3 is 15 amino acids long. The germline V gene encodes CDR1 SEHNR and CDR2 FQNEAQ (reference sequence). The V segment lost 4 bases and the J segment 5 bases; nucleotides outside the gene matches: 9.

The rearrangement links TRBV15 to TRBJ2-2; the D gene is possibly TRBD2 (5 bases). The CDR3 extends over 16 amino acids. Germline-derived CDR1 and CDR2 are LNHNV and YYDKDF (reference sequence). The ends were cut back, 8 bases at V and 6 bases at J, with 22 bases in the middle. The CDR3 coding sequence is TGTGCCACCCAGCCCGGGGTGATGAACGGTGCCGGGGAGCTGTTTTTT. As protein: CATQPGVMNGAGELFF.

The chain combines TRBV5-1 with TRBJ1-2, with TRBD1 as a possible D gene (6 bases). This CDR3 region has 13 residues. The germline V gene encodes CDR1 SGHRS and CDR2 YFSETQ. Trimming removed 1 base at V and 8 bases at J, with 12 bases between. The CDR3 is CASSLSGEGGYTF. In nucleotides, the CDR3 is TGCGCCAGCAGCTTGTCAGGGGAGGGAGGCTACACCTTC.

V gene TRBV3-1 (or the pseudogene TRBV3-2) combines with J gene TRBJ2-5; TRBD2 aligns across 14 bases. CDR1 and CDR2 (germline): LGHDT, YNNKEL (reference sequence). V shed 4 bases and J 4 bases; nucleotides not matched to a gene: 2. This CDR3 has 15 amino acids. CDR3 protein: CASSRLAGGRETQYF. The CDR3 DNA reads as TGTGCCAGCAGCCGACTAGCGGGGGGGAGAGAGACCCAGTACTTC.

V and J are TRBV19 and TRBJ1-1, with 10 bases fitting TRBD1. V lost 4 bases to trimming and J lost 11 bases; unmatched junction nucleotides: 7. The CDR3 is 13 residues long. Germline loops: CDR1 LNHDA, CDR2 SQIVND (reference sequence). The CDR3 region has the DNA TGTGCCAGTAGTAGAGACAGGGGGCGAAGGGCTTTCTTT. It encodes CASSRDRGRRAFF.

V usage is TRBV21-1 and J usage is TRBJ2-7; TRBD1 is taken as the D call from the table, unchecked against the DNA. TRBV21-1 is tagged as a pseudogene. CDR3 length equals 14 residues. This CDR3 reads CASSKADRPLQQYF. The CDR3 coding sequence is TGTGCCAGCAGCAAAGCGGACAGACCCCTGCAGCAGTACTTC.

With regard to this clone: Other DNA sequences in the same sample also yield this CDR3. The rearrangement links TRBV7-9 to TRBJ2-1; tentative D call: TRBD2 (5 bases). Germline loops: CDR1 SEHNR, CDR2 FQNEAQ (reference sequence). V lost 0 bases, J lost 4 bases, and 7 bases lay in between. The length of the CDR3 is 14 residues. CDR3 residues: CASSLAAAYNEQFF. The CDR3 DNA reads TGTGCCAGCAGCTTAGCAGCGGCTTACAATGAGCAGTTCTTC.